The T cell receptor (beta chain) described here comes from a study of identical twins. V lost 0 bases to trimming and J lost 1 base, with 9 bases between them. The length of the CDR3 is 15 residues. Germline CDR1 reads SGHVS; CDR2 reads FQNEAQ. TCRdb called the 5' RACE reads again in MiXCR, with one record for every CDR3 protein. The sample includes a few hundred thousand distinct CDR3 sequences, just under 10% seen only once; the top ten take under 3.5%. A further study also used this sample, focusing on yellow fever vaccine responses in identical twins.

The source material was PBMCs. The chain joins TRBV7-8 to TRBJ2-5; D not certain. This sequence originates from a woman aged 18-30 years in good health. The CDR3 loop is CASSLAAVVQETQYF. The DNA of the CDR3 is TGTGCCAGCAGCTTAGCGGCAGTAGTCCAAGAGACCCAGTACTTC. The complete variable domain, with remaining parts taken from reference TRBV7-8 and TRBJ2-5, reads GAGVSQSPRYKVAKRGQDVALRCDPISGHVSLFWYQQALGQGPEFLTYFQNEAQLDKSGLPSDRFFAERPEGSVSTLKIQRTQQEDSAVYLCASSLAAVVQETQYFGPGTRLLVL.